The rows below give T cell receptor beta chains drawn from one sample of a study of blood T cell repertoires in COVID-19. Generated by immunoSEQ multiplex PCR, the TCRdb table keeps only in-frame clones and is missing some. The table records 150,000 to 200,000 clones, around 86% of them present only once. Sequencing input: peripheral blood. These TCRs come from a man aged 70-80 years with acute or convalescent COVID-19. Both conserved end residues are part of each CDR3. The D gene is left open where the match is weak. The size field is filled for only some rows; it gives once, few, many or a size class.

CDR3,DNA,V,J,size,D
CASSSGGLNGYTF,TGTGCCAGCAGCTCGGGGGGGCTTAATGGCTACACCTTC,TRBV5-5,TRBJ1-2,-,-
CASSPRTGEGYTF,TGTGCCAGCAGCCCAAGGACAGGGGAGGGCTACACCTTC,TRBV7-9,TRBJ1-2,-,TRBD1
CSAGADYGYTF,TGCAGTGCTGGGGCGGACTATGGCTACACCTTC,TRBV20-1,TRBJ1-2,-,-
CASRYRGQETQYF,TGTGCCAGCAGGTACAGGGGACAAGAGACCCAGTACTTC,TRBV5-6,TRBJ2-5,-,TRBD1
CASSYRTPRRYEQYF,TGTGCCAGCAGTTACCGGACCCCCAGGAGGTACGAGCAGTACTTC,TRBV6-5,TRBJ2-7,-,-
CASRLARGLEETQYF,TGTGCCAGCAGACTAGCAAGGGGGCTCGAAGAGACCCAGTACTTC,TRBV2,TRBJ2-5,-,-
CASTRQSTDTQYF,TGTGCCAGCACCCGACAGAGCACAGATACGCAGTATTTT,TRBV9,TRBJ2-3,once,-
CASSLGAGAYEQYF,TGCGCCAGCAGCTTGGGGGCGGGGGCCTACGAGCAGTACTTC,TRBV5-1,TRBJ2-7,-,TRBD2
CAWSKAGGSYNEQFF,TGTGCCTGGAGTAAGGCGGGAGGGTCCTACAATGAGCAGTTCTTC,TRBV30,TRBJ2-1,-,TRBD2
CASSPRQGRRETQYF,TGTGCCAGCAGCCCTAGACAGGGGAGGCGAGAGACCCAGTACTTC,TRBV5-5,TRBJ2-5,-,TRBD1
CASSLEKLTDTQYF,TGCGCCAGCAGCTTGGAAAAGCTTACAGATACGCAGTATTTT,TRBV5-1,TRBJ2-3,-,-
CASSYSTGPRPGELFF,TGTGCCAGCAGTTACTCGACAGGGCCCCGTCCCGGGGAGCTGTTTTTT,TRBV6-5,TRBJ2-2,-,TRBD1
CASSPRGQETQYF,TGTGCCAGCAGCCCCCGAGGGCAAGAGACCCAGTACTTC,TRBV6-1,TRBJ2-5,-,-
CASSPYGETQYF,TGTGCCAGCAGCCCGTACGGGGAGACCCAGTACTTC,TRBV7-2,TRBJ2-5,-,-
CSVTTLGETAFF,TGCAGCGTTACTACCCTTGGCGAGACGGCTTTCTTT,TRBV29-1,TRBJ1-1,-,-
CASRPGSAGKLFF,TGTGCCAGCAGACCGGGAAGTGCTGGAAAACTGTTTTTT,TRBV28,TRBJ1-4,-,-
CASSSTGHTGELFF,TGCGCCAGCAGCTCGACAGGTCACACCGGGGAGCTGTTTTTT,TRBV5-1,TRBJ2-2,once,-
CASSQSSGRAYEQYF,TGCGCCAGCAGCCAATCTAGCGGGAGGGCCTACGAGCAGTACTTC,TRBV5-1,TRBJ2-7,many,TRBD2
CARSLAYIRELRYEQYF,TGTGCCAGAAGCTTGGCCTACATCAGGGAACTCAGGTACGAGCAGTACTTC,TRBV5-3,TRBJ2-7,once,-
CASSHSRPDNEQFF,TGTGCCAGCAGCCACTCTAGACCGGACAATGAGCAGTTCTTC,TRBV4-2,TRBJ2-1,-,-
CASSVGLAQAYEQYF,TGTGCCAGCAGCGTTGGGCTAGCCCAAGCCTACGAGCAGTACTTC,TRBV11-2,TRBJ2-7,-,-
CATSRNPTGATNEKLFF,TGTGCCACCAGCAGAAACCCGACAGGGGCAACTAATGAAAAACTGTTTTTT,TRBV15,TRBJ1-4,-,TRBD1
CASSQGGTGRGPDSPLHF,TGCGCCAGCAGCCAAGGGGGGACTGGCAGGGGGCCGGATTCACCCCTCCACTTT,TRBV4-3,TRBJ1-6,-,TRBD1
CASSFRRDRGRGYGYTF,TGTGCCAGCAGCTTTCGCCGGGACAGGGGGCGAGGCTATGGCTACACCTTC,TRBV9,TRBJ1-2,-,TRBD1